Only a few counts were recorded for the clone carrying this TCR beta chain. Its matching antigen is unknown. This specimen comes from a study of PD-1 blockade in classical Hodgkin lymphoma. Broader study findings: It was among complete responders that baseline diversity resembled that of newly diagnosed patients.

Data came from immunoSEQ multiplex PCR; TCRdb stores just in-frame clones and leaves some out. The sample lists 30,000 or so clones; around 80% were seen once. Sample time point: cycle 4 day 1 (C4D1), after 6 weeks of nivolumab. In every patient, relapse followed autologous stem cell transplantation, while exposure to brentuximab vedotin differed. The CDR3 runs to 14 residues. Trimming removed 1 base from V and 2 bases from J, with 9 bases in between. Germline V gives CDR1 SGHTA, CDR2 FQGNSA. The material was peripheral blood mononuclear cells (PBMCs), obtained before the fourth cycle of nivolumab. This receptor was identified in a human donor with classical Hodgkin lymphoma. This chain connects TRBV7-2 to TRBJ2-7; a possible D gene is TRBD2 (6 bases). The CDR3 sequence is CASSLGTIAYEQYF. The CDR3 DNA reads TGTGCCAGCAGCTTAGGGACTATCGCCTACGAGCAGTACTTC.